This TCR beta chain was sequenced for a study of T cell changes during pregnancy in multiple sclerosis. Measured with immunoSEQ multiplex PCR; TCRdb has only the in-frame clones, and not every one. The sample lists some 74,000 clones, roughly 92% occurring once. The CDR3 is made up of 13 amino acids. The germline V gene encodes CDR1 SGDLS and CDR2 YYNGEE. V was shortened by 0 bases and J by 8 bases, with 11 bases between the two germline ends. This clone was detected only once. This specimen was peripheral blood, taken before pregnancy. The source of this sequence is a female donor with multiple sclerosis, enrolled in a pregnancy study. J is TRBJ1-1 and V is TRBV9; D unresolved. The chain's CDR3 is CASSVGGQAEAFF. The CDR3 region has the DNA TGTGCCAGCAGCGTAGGTGGGCAGGCCGAAGCTTTCTTT.